This T cell receptor (beta chain) was identified in a study of cytotoxic CD8 clonotypes in ibrutinib-treated CLL. Study in general: Among responders, some 25 were partial and 2 complete; after median roughly 68 months, around 15 stayed remitted and around twelve progressed. Once patients had received a median around 12 months of treatment, range 6 to 36, response samples were obtained. Per sample, productive templates averaged approximately 250,000 and productive rearrangements averaged 94,082. Overall study findings and caveats: Clonality rose at ibrutinib response, held steady in sustained remission, and fell toward baseline at progression.

TCRdb keeps only in-frame clones here, not all; method: immunoSEQ multiplex PCR. The profile shows some 130,000 clones, roughly 85% of them singletons. The CDR3 is made up of 17 amino acids. Germline V gene data show CDR1 as MDHEN and CDR2 as SYDVKM. V was clipped by 6 bases and J by 1 base; unmatched bases: 11. This clone was seen more than once but under ten times. The antigen is unknown. The TCR sequence derives from a human donor with chronic lymphocytic leukemia. The V call is TRBV28, the J call TRBJ1-3; 8 nucleotides line up with TRBD1. Specimen: PBMCs, collected after 24 months of ibrutinib treatment. CDR3 coding DNA: TGTGCCAGCAGACCCCGTGGGGACAGGAGGTCTGGAAACACCATATATTTT. Amino acid sequence: CASRPRGDRRSGNTIYF. The whole variable domain, remainder taken from reference TRBV28 and TRBJ1-3, is DVKVTQSSRYLVKRTGEKVFLECVQDMDHENMFWYRQDPGLGLRLIYFSYDVKMKEKGDIPEGYSVSREKKERFSLILESASTNQTSMYLCASRPRGDRRSGNTIYFGEGSWLTVV.